Sequencing of this T cell receptor beta chain was carried out in a study of T cells after yellow fever vaccination. TCRdb independently ran MiXCR on the 5' RACE reads; one entry per CDR3 protein. The repertoire consists of about 330,000 distinct CDR3 sequences, with over 4% occurring once and the leading ten covering 20% to 25%. The V gene's germline CDR1 is MGHRA and CDR2 YSYEKL. Trimming removed 0 bases at V and 6 bases at J, with 14 bases between. This CDR3 has 16 residues. This chain joins TRBV4-1 and TRBJ1-4; D might be TRBD1 (6 bases). The source is a man aged 18 to 30 who received the YFV17D yellow fever vaccine. Sequencing was performed on PBMCs, taken 5 days after the yellow fever booster vaccination. The CDR3 DNA reads TGCGCCAGCAGCCAAGAAGGGGGGGGCAGGGATGAAAAACTGTTTTTT. Residues: CASSQEGGGRDEKLFF.